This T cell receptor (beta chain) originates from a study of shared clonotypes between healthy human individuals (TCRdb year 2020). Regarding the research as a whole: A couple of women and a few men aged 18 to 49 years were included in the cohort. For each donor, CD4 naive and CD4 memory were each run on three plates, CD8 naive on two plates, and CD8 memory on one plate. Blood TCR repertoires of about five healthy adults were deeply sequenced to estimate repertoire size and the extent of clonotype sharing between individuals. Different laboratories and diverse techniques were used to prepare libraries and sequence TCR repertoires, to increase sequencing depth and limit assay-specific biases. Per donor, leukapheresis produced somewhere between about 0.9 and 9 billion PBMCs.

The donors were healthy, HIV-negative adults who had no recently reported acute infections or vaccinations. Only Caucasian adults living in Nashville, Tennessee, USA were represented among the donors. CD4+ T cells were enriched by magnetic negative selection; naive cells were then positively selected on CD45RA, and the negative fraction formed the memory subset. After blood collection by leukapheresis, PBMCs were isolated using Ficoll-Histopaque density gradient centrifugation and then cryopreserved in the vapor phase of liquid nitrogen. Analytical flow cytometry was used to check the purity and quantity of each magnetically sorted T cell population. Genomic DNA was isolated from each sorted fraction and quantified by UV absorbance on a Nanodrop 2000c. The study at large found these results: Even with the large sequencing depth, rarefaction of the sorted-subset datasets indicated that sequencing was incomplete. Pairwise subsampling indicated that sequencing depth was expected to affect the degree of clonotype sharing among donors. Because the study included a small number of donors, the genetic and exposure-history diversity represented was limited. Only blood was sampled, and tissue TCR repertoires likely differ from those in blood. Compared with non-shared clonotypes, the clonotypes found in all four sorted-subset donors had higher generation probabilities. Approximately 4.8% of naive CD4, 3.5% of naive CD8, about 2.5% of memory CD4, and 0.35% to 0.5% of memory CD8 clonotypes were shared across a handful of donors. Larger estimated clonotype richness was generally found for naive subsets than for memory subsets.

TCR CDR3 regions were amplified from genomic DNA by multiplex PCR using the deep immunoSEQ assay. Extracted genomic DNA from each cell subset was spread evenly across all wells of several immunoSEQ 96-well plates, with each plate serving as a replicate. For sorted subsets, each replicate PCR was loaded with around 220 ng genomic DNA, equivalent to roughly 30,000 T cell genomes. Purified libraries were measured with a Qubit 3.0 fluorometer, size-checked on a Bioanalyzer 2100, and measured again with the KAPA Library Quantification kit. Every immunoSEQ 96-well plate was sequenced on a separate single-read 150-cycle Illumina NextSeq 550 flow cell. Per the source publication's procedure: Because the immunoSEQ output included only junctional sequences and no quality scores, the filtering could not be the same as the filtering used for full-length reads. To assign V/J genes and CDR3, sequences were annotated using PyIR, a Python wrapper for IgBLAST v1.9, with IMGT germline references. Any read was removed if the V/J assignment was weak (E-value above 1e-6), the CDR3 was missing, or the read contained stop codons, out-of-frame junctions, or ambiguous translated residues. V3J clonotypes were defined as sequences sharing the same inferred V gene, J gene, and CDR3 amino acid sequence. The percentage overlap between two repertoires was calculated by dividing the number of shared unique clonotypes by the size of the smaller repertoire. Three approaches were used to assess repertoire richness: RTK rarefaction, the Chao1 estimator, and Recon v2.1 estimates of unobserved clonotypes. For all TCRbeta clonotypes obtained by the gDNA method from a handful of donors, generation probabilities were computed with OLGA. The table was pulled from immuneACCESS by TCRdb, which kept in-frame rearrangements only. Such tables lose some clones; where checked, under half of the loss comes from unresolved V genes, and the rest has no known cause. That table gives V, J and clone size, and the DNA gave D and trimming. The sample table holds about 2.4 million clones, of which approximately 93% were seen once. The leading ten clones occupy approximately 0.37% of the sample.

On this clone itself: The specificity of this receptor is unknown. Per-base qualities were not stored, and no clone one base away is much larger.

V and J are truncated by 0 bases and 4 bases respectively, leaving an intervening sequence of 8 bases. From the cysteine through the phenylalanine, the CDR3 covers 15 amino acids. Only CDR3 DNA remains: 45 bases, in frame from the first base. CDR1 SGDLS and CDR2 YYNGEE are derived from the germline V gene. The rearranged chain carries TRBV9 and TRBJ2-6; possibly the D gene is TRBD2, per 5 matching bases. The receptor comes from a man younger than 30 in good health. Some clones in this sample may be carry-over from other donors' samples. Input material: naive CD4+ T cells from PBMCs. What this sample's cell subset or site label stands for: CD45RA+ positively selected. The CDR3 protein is CASSVVSGGANVLTF. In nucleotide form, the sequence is TGTGCCAGCAGCGTAGTAAGCGGAGGGGCCAACGTCCTGACTTTC.